One and the same sample provided the 18 T cell receptor beta chains below, sequenced in a study of lung T cells in sarcoidosis with Löfgren's syndrome. One entry per CDR3 protein results from TCRdb running MiXCR on the reads. The sample gives 60,000 or so distinct CDR3 sequences, around 21% of which show up once; less than 2.5% is in the top ten. Sequences were obtained from CD4+ T cells from PBMCs. These receptor sequences come from a human donor with sarcoidosis (Löfgren's syndrome or another form), or a control subject (not recorded which).

This chain's CDR3 is CATSDFGTSGRNEQFF. The CDR3 DNA reads as TGTGCCACCAGTGATTTCGGGACTAGCGGGCGCAATGAGCAGTTCTTC. The rearrangement joins TRBV24-1 to TRBJ2-1, with 12 bases identical to TRBD2. The CDR3 covers 16 residues. Per germline, CDR1 KGHDR and CDR2 SFDVKD. Trimming cost V 1 base and J 6 bases; bases outside gene matches: 3.

As for this clonotype: Given a much more abundant clone one base away, this may be a read error. Likely a read error: the CDR3 ends without its conserved phenylalanine or tryptophan. The chain is built from TRBV7-2 and TRBJ2-2; the D gene is possibly TRBD2 (5 bases). Germline CDR1 is SGHTA and CDR2 is FQGNSA. Trimming pared 5 bases from V and 6 bases from J, leaving 13 bases between. CDR3 length: 14 residues. The CDR3 sequence is CASSPQLVSGELFL. CDR3 bases: TGTGCCAGCAGCCCTCAACTAGTTTCCGGGGAGCTGTTTCTT.

With regard to this clonotype: A read error is possible here, since a much larger clone lies one base away. The rearrangement links TRBV7-9 to TRBJ1-1; D uncertain. Germline assignment: CDR1 SEHNR and CDR2 FQNEAQ (reference sequence). This CDR3 spans 13 amino acids. The chain's CDR3 is CVSSISENTEAFF. The CDR3 DNA reads TGTGTCAGCAGCATATCAGAGAACACTGAAGCTTTCTTT.

At least ten counts were recorded for this clonotype. V usage is TRBV7-8 and J usage is TRBJ1-1; TRBD1 is a possible D gene (6 bases). The CDR3 length is 13 residues. V lost 4 bases, J lost 0 bases, and 6 bases lay in between. Looked up from germline, CDR1 is SGHVS and CDR2 is FQNEAQ. CDR3 residues: CASSWTVNTEAFF. As DNA, the CDR3 is TGTGCCAGCAGCTGGACAGTGAACACTGAAGCTTTCTTT.

A remark on this clonotype: A clone one base away is much larger, so this may be a read error. CDR3 loop: CASSFIRRAGRNTIYF. The CDR3 DNA sequence: TGTGCCAGCAGTTTTATAAGACGGGCTGGGAGAAACACCATATATTTT. V gene TRBV28 combines with J gene TRBJ1-3; D gene unclear. This CDR3 has 16 amino acids. Germline values: CDR1 MDHEN, CDR2 SYDVKM. V dropped 3 bases and J dropped 5 bases, with 17 bases sitting between them.

This clonotype was seen at least ten times. This chain uses TRBV10-2 with TRBJ1-4; 7 bases match TRBD1. The CDR3 consists of 17 residues. CDR1 WSHSY and CDR2 SAAADI come from the germline V gene. The V segment lost 6 bases and the J segment 3 bases; nucleotides outside the gene matches: 13. Here the CDR3 DNA reads TGCGCCAGCAGGGGAACAGGGGATACTCTATCTAATGAAAAACTGTTTTTT. Amino acid sequence: CASRGTGDTLSNEKLFF.

A remark on this clonotype: A much larger clone is a single base away; this may be a read error. This chain connects TRBV28 to TRBJ2-5; D possibly matches TRBD1 or TRBD2 (5 bases each). This CDR3 is 15 amino acids long. Germline CDR1 and CDR2: MDHEN and SYDVKM. Deletions cut 8 bases from V and 1 base from J, with 17 bases between. CDR3 coding DNA: TGTGCCAGCGCCCTCGGGACGCTTATCCAAGAGACCCAGTACTTC. This codes for CASALGTLIQETQYF.

This clonotype was counted between two and nine times. This chain joins TRBV2 and TRBJ1-4; 7 nucleotides agree with TRBD1. The CDR3 has 15 residues. CDR1 SNHLY and CDR2 FYNNEI come from the germline V gene. Losses at the gene ends were 7 bases for V and 4 bases for J; bases not matched to a gene: 9. CDR3 nucleotide sequence: TGTGCCAGCAACGGGAGGGGGCTCGATAATGAAAAACTGTTTTTT. Its translation is CASNGRGLDNEKLFF.

Concerning this clonotype: This may arise from a read error, as a much more abundant clone is one base away. The genes are TRBV25-1 and TRBJ1-6; weak D call: TRBD1 (5 bases). The V gene's germline CDR1 is MGHDK and CDR2 SYGVNS. Trimming took off 4 bases at V and 6 bases at J, with 13 bases between the two ends. The CDR3 is 15 residues long. This CDR3 is CASSAPGRSNSPLHF. In nucleotides, the CDR3 is TGTGCCAGCAGTGCCCCGGGACGGTCTAATTCACCCCTCCACTTT.

This clonotype was seen only a few times. This could be a read error, since a much larger clone is one nucleotide away. The chain has TRBV7-9 and TRBJ1-3, with a weak D call TRBD1 (6 bases). Germline V gene data show CDR1 as SEHNR and CDR2 as FQNEAQ (reference sequence). This CDR3 comprises 14 residues. Here the CDR3 reads CASSLGGSGNAIYF. Here the CDR3 DNA reads TGTGCCAGCAGCCTCGGGGGCTCCGGAAACGCCATATATTTT.

The J gene is TRBJ2-1, the V gene TRBV5-1; possible D gene TRBD1, 5 bases. V lost 4 bases to trimming and J lost 4 bases, with 12 bases between them. The length of the CDR3 is 14 residues. Germline V lookup: CDR1 SGHRS, CDR2 YFSETQ. CDR3 sequence (DNA): TGCGCCAGCAGCCTTGGGGCGTTATACAATGAGCAGTTCTTC. Its protein product is CASSLGALYNEQFF.

This clonotype was observed once. The CDR3 end shows no conserved phenylalanine or tryptophan, and so a read error is likely. The chain has TRBV5-1 and TRBJ1-1; TRBD1 is a possible D gene (6 bases). V was cut by 1 base and J by 2 bases, with 9 bases left in between. This CDR3 comprises 14 residues. Germline V gene data show CDR1 as SGHRS and CDR2 as YFSETQ. CDR3 DNA: TGCGCCAGCAGCTTGACGGGACACAACACTGAAGCTTTCCTT. It translates to CASSLTGHNTEAFL.

This chain links TRBV7-9 with TRBJ2-3; 7 positions agree with TRBD2. The length of the CDR3 is 13 residues. Germline trimming cut 11 bases from V and 5 bases from J; bases unmatched to any gene: 10. CDR1 and CDR2 (germline): SEHNR, FQNEAQ (reference sequence). The CDR3 DNA is TGTGCCGGTCTGCCAGCGGGAAGAGATACGCAGTATTTT. Residues: CAGLPAGRDTQYF.

This clonotype was counted a few times. The chain employs TRBV5-1 and TRBJ1-4, with D tentatively TRBD1 (6 bases). In germline, CDR1 is SGHRS, CDR2 YFSETQ. There are 14 residues in the CDR3. Trimming stripped 3 bases from V and 4 bases from J, with 10 bases between. CDR3 sequence reads: CASSSQGSNEKLFF. Written as DNA, the CDR3 is TGCGCCAGCAGCTCACAGGGTAGTAATGAAAAACTGTTTTTT.

The chain employs TRBV4-1 and TRBJ1-3; D ambiguous. V dropped 4 bases and J dropped 4 bases, with 14 bases sitting between them. CDR1 is MGHRA and CDR2 is YSYEKL in the germline V gene. The CDR3 consists of 15 residues. In DNA form, the CDR3 reads TGCGCCAGCAGCCTCGGCGGCGGGCCCGGAAACACCATATATTTT. Amino acids: CASSLGGGPGNTIYF.

This clonotype has at least ten counts. The chain uses TRBV28 and TRBJ2-5; a weak D match, TRBD1 (7 bases). The germline V gene has CDR1 MDHEN and CDR2 SYDVKM. The V end lost 5 bases, the J end lost 5 bases, and 18 bases lay between the germline ends. This CDR3 has 15 amino acids. CDR3: CASSPRGVGGETQYF. For the CDR3, the DNA is TGTGCCAGCAGTCCCAGGGGGGTCGGAGGGGAGACCCAGTACTTC.

Of note for this clonotype: Given a much more abundant clone one base away, this may be a read error. This sequence joins TRBV6-4 and TRBJ2-3; 10 nucleotides match TRBD2. Looked up from germline, CDR1 is MRHNA and CDR2 is SNTAGT. The CDR3 extends over 15 amino acids. CDR3 coding DNA: TGTGCCAGCAGTGAGGCTAGCGGGGGCACAGGTACGCAGTATTTT. The encoded protein is CASSEASGGTGTQYF.

This clonotype has a count of ten or more. This chain connects TRBV28 to TRBJ1-1; tentatively, D is TRBD1 (6 bases). The V and J ends lost 6 bases and 4 bases respectively, with 15 bases between them. The CDR3 loop spans 14 amino acids. The germline V gene encodes CDR1 MDHEN and CDR2 SYDVKM. The CDR3 loop is CASRLGGTSTEAFF. In DNA form, the CDR3 reads TGTGCCAGCAGACTAGGGGGAACGAGCACTGAAGCTTTCTTT.